The 20 T cell receptor beta chains given below trace back to one sample, sequenced in a study of post-analysis software for immune sequencing data. Built from TCR beta cDNA, the libraries had unique molecular identifiers in them. TCRdb re-derived calls from the PCR reads in MiXCR, one entry per CDR3 protein. The sample has a few hundred thousand distinct CDR3 sequences; roughly 35% are singletons. Broader study findings: About 5 TRBV segments occurring more often in patients than controls included TRBV5-6, TRBV5-1 and TRBV20-1.

Their antigens are not known. Sequencing was performed on blood. The source of these receptors is a girl aged 10-17 years with multiple sclerosis.

This clonotype was seen more than once but under ten times. J is TRBJ2-5 and V is TRBV25-1; D might be TRBD2 (7 bases). This CDR3 region has 13 residues. V was trimmed by 3 bases and J by 4 bases, leaving 9 bases between them. The germline V gene has CDR1 MGHDK and CDR2 SYGVNS. CDR3 loop: CASSEAGAETQYF. The CDR3 nucleotides are TGTGCCAGCAGTGAGGCGGGGGCAGAGACCCAGTACTTC.

V usage is TRBV29-1 and J usage is TRBJ2-3; 8 nucleotides match TRBD1. This CDR3 has 13 amino acids. V gave up 6 bases and J gave up 2 bases; unmatched junction bases: 4. Germline V gene data show CDR1 as SQVTM and CDR2 as ANQGSEA. DNA for the CDR3: TGCAGCGTCCTGGGACAGGACACAGATACGCAGTATTTT. Its translation: CSVLGQDTDTQYF.

This clonotype showed up just a few times. CDR3 DNA sequence: TGCGCCAGCAGCCCCTTTGGGGGCTACGGCTACACCTTC. Its translation: CASSPFGGYGYTF. V gene TRBV4-3 combines with J gene TRBJ1-2, with D perhaps TRBD1 (6 bases). Per germline, CDR1 LGHNA and CDR2 YSLEER. The CDR3 runs 13 residues. The germline V and J ends were trimmed by 4 bases and 8 bases, with 14 bases remaining between them.

The chain uses TRBV12-3 or TRBV12-4 and TRBJ2-3, with 9 positions matching TRBD2. The V and J ends lost 3 bases and 6 bases, in that order; junction bases with no gene match: 7. This CDR3 is built from 15 residues. The CDR3 reads CASSLPSGAGDTQYF. The CDR3 DNA reads TGTGCCAGCAGTTTGCCTAGCGGGGCAGGGGATACGCAGTATTTT.

This clonotype came up a few times. This chain uses TRBV11-3 with TRBJ2-3; 12 bases are shared with TRBD2. After removal of 4 bases from V and 4 bases from J, the junction contained 6 bases not matched to a gene. Germline V gene lookup returns CDR1 SGHNT and CDR2 YENEEA. CDR3 length: 16 amino acids. The CDR3 bases are TGTGCCAGCAGCTCCAGACTAGCGGGGGCTGCAGATACGCAGTATTTT. Translated: CASSSRLAGAADTQYF. The whole variable domain, remainder taken from reference TRBV11-3 and TRBJ2-3, is EAGVVQSPRYKIIEKKQPVAFWCNPISGHNTLYWYLQNLGQGPELLIRYENEEAVDDSQLPKDRFSAERLKGVDSTLKIQPAELGDSAVYLCASSSRLAGAADTQYFGPGTRLTVL.

CDR3 in DNA: TGCAGTGCTAGAGGGAGTCAGGGGGCCTACGAGCAGTACTTC. This encodes CSARGSQGAYEQYF. The V call is TRBV20-1, the J call TRBJ2-7; 7 bases are shared with TRBD1. CDR3 length: 14 amino acids. Trimming took 1 base from V and 2 from J; bases not matched to a gene: 5. Germline V gives CDR1 DFQATT, CDR2 SNEGSKA (reference sequence).

With regard to this clonotype: Sequence at one end of the junction differs from germline and may be a read error. The genes are TRBV4-3 and TRBJ2-3; TRBD1 is a possible D gene (5 bases). Germline loops: CDR1 LGHNA, CDR2 YSLEER. This CDR3 is 19 amino acids long. Here the CDR3 reads CASNQDGQGDTHSTDTQYF. The CDR3 DNA is TGCGCCAGCAACCAAGATGGGCAGGGTGATACTCATAGCACAGATACGCAGTATTTT.

The rearrangement links TRBV7-2 to TRBJ1-2; D not resolved. This CDR3 region has 14 residues. Trimming took off 4 bases at V and 5 bases at J, with 14 bases between the two ends. The germline V gene has CDR1 SGHTA and CDR2 FQGNSA. The CDR3 sequence: CASSSPRVEYGYTF. In nucleotides, the CDR3 is TGTGCCAGCAGCTCCCCACGTGTCGAGTATGGCTACACCTTC.

V and J are TRBV29-1 and TRBJ2-5; 9 positions match TRBD1. Germline values: CDR1 SQVTM, CDR2 ANQGSEA. The V segment lost 4 bases and the J segment 2 bases; nucleotides outside the gene matches: 11. The CDR3 contains 16 residues. CDR3 coding DNA: TGCAGCGTTGCTCTAGGGGGGACAGGGACGCAAGAGACCCAGTACTTC. It encodes CSVALGGTGTQETQYF.

The chain links TRBV6-5 to TRBJ1-5; a weak D match, TRBD1 (5 bases). The CDR3 extends over 15 amino acids. Germline CDR1 reads MNHEY; CDR2 reads SVGAGI. Trimming shortened V by 6 bases and J by 4 bases, and 16 bases separated the two germline ends. CDR3 region: CASSPDGGGNQPQHF. DNA of the CDR3: TGTGCCAGCAGCCCGGACGGGGGGGGGAATCAGCCCCAGCATTTT.

This rearrangement joins TRBV5-1 to TRBJ2-3; no clear D gene. Germline CDR1 SGHRS, CDR2 YFSETQ. With 1 base removed from V and 3 bases from J, the gap between germline ends came to 15 bases. The CDR3 is made up of 16 amino acids. The CDR3: CASSLKGFSSTDTQYF. CDR3 DNA sequence: TGCGCCAGCAGCTTGAAGGGTTTTTCTTCAACAGATACGCAGTATTTT.

This clonotype was found a few times. The V gene is TRBV20-1, the J gene TRBJ2-1; D is undetermined. This CDR3 spans 13 amino acids. The V gene lost 5 bases and the J gene lost 4 bases, with 12 bases spanning the gap. CDR1 and CDR2 (germline): DFQATT, SNEGSKA (reference sequence). For the CDR3, the DNA is TGCAGTGCTCGTAGGCCCCAATACAATGAGCAGTTCTTC. Its translation: CSARRPQYNEQFF.

In its sample, this clonotype was seen many times. The chain combines TRBV6-1 with TRBJ2-1, with 8 nucleotides matching TRBD2. Trimming took 6 bases from V and 3 from J; bases not matched to a gene: 16. CDR3 length: 18 amino acids. Germline V gene data show CDR1 as MNHNS and CDR2 as SASEGT. The CDR3 DNA follows: TGTGCCAGCAGCTCATTATACCGGGGGGGCAAGGGCTACAATGAGCAGTTCTTC. Its protein product is CASSSLYRGGKGYNEQFF.

Only a few counts were recorded for this clonotype. This chain links TRBV4-1 with TRBJ1-1; D is uncertain. The CDR3 spans 11 residues. Per the germline V gene, CDR1 is MGHRA and CDR2 is YSYEKL. Trimming took 4 bases from V and 1 from J, leaving 1 base between them. CDR3 region: CASSRNTEAFF. The CDR3 DNA reads as TGCGCCAGCAGCCGGAACACTGAAGCTTTCTTT.

In its sample, this clonotype was seen a few times. The rearrangement joins TRBV7-2 to TRBJ2-1; D not resolved. Germline CDR1 SGHTA, CDR2 FQGNSA. The CDR3 is 15 amino acids. Trimming left V 4 bases short and J 13 bases short, with 23 bases between. CDR3: CASSSSPDRQETQFF. Here the CDR3 DNA reads TGTGCCAGCAGCTCCTCTCCGGACCGCCAAGAGACCCAGTTCTTC.

There are a few counts of this clonotype. The chain employs TRBV4-1 and TRBJ2-2; D is unclear. The CDR3 loop spans 16 amino acids. The germline V and J ends were trimmed by 5 bases and 1 base, with 14 bases remaining between them. Germline lookup yields CDR1 MGHRA and CDR2 YSYEKL. The CDR3 region has the DNA TGCGCCAGCAGCTCTGGCCCTTTCGGGAACACCGGGGAGCTGTTTTTT. This gives the protein CASSSGPFGNTGELFF.

A few counts support this clonotype. The chain recombines TRBV20-1 with TRBJ1-4; 7 nucleotides align to TRBD1. The CDR3 runs 13 residues. J gave up 8 bases and V 3 bases, and 6 bases lay outside the gene matches. Germline assignment: CDR1 DFQATT and CDR2 SNEGSKA (reference sequence). The CDR3 protein is CSASDRVGEKLFF. DNA for the CDR3: TGCAGTGCTAGTGACAGGGTTGGGGAAAAACTGTTTTTT.

The gene calls are TRBV5-6 and TRBJ1-6; 7 positions agree with TRBD1. V gave up 4 bases and J gave up 5 bases; unmatched junction bases: 9. Germline CDR1 reads SGHDT; CDR2 reads YYEEEE. CDR3 size: 16 residues. The CDR3 reads CASSALGTADNSPLHF. The CDR3 DNA follows: TGTGCCAGCAGCGCCCTCGGGACAGCGGATAATTCACCCCTCCACTTT. Looking up the rest from reference TRBV5-6 and TRBJ1-6 gives the full variable domain: DAGVTQSPTHLIKTRGQQVTLRCSPKSGHDTVSWYQQALGQGPQFIFQYYEEEERQRGNFPDRFSGHQFPNYSSELNVNALLLGDSALYLCASSALGTADNSPLHFGNGTRLTVT.

The CDR3 is CASSWGLAAETQYF. CDR3 bases: TGTGCCAGCAGTTGGGGACTAGCGGCGGAGACCCAGTACTTC. The genes are TRBV11-2 and TRBJ2-5; 11 nucleotides agree with TRBD2. V lost 6 bases to trimming and J lost 5 bases; unmatched junction nucleotides: 5. The CDR3 has 14 residues. The germline V gene encodes CDR1 SGHAT and CDR2 FQNNGV.

Only a few counts were recorded for this clonotype. The rearrangement uses TRBV3-1 and TRBJ2-3; D unclear. The V end was cut by 1 base, the J end by 6 bases, with 11 bases between. In germline, CDR1 is LGHDT, CDR2 YNNKEL (reference sequence). CDR3 length: 14 residues. This chain's CDR3 is CASSQGSAGDTQYF. As DNA, the CDR3 is TGTGCCAGCAGCCAAGGAAGCGCCGGGGATACGCAGTATTTT.